This entry lists 2 T cell receptor beta chains sequenced from one sample in a study of CD8+CD57+ T cells in acquired aplastic anemia (dated by TCRdb to 2016 to 2019). What the research found in general, with its limitations: In patients, decreased diversity was observed in CD8+CD57+ cells compared with total CD4+ and CD8+ cell pools.

Expansion of CD8+CD57+ cells had been shown by flow cytometry in the patients chosen for sequencing. Sequencing was performed on an Illumina HiSeq 2000. Genomic DNA was used as template for profiling of TCR beta VDJ combinations and CDR3 sequences. In-frame beta chains were kept once TCRdb had trimmed the public reads at Q25 with fastp and called clones with MiXCR. CDR3 protein sequences are deduplicated, and each keeps its most common genes and DNA. The sample table lists about 18,000 distinct CDR3 sequences, about 40% of them with a count of one. The top ten constitute about 86% of the sample. No antigens are known for them. What was sequenced was CD8+CD57+ T cells sorted from PBMCs. The intended sense of this specimen's cell subset or site label: bead-enriched CD8+CD57+ effector memory T cells from SAA patients. Every receptor here comes from a human donor with aplastic anemia.

In the case of this clonotype: The CDR3 ends on some other residue instead of the conserved phenylalanine or tryptophan, so this is likely a read error. This CDR3 is CATSDPNRGYTL. CDR3 coding DNA: TGTGCCACCAGTGACCCGAATAGGGGCTACACCCTC. The chain carries TRBV24-1 and TRBJ1-2; D remains unclear. This CDR3 spans 12 amino acids. The germline V gene encodes CDR1 KGHDR and CDR2 SFDVKD. V gave up 4 bases and J gave up 8 bases, with 10 bases separating them.

This clonotype is medium-sized in the sample. The chain uses TRBV4-1 and TRBJ1-6; D not certain. This CDR3 contains 15 residues. Germline assignment: CDR1 MGHRA and CDR2 YSYEKL. V was pared by 1 base and J by 0 bases, with 4 bases between. CDR3 in DNA: TGCGCCAGCAGCCAAGCCTACTCCTATAATTCACCCCTCCACTTT. Translated, it gives CASSQAYSYNSPLHF.